One T cell receptor (beta chain) is described in this entry. This sample was included in a study of brain T cells in children with intractable seizures. TCRdb keeps only in-frame clones here, not all; method: immunoSEQ multiplex PCR. The sample has 110,000 or so clones, roughly 92% seen once. Sequencing was limited to surgery cases with top T cell transcript signatures in brain tissue. Pre-surgery treatment included at least one anti-epileptic drug. The TCR comes from a boy in the first two years of life with hemimegalencephaly and intractable seizures. The sequencing here drew on peripheral blood, taken at surgery.

CDR3 DNA: TGTGCCAGCAGGGTGACAGTATCCTACGAGCAGTACTTC. This codes for CASRVTVSYEQYF. This chain connects TRBV11-3 to TRBJ2-7, with D maybe TRBD1 (5 bases). V lost 6 bases and J 1 base, leaving 10 bases between the germline ends. CDR1 SGHNT and CDR2 YENEEA come from the germline V gene. This CDR3 is built from 13 residues.